The TCR beta chain under discussion was sequenced for a study of cytomegalovirus exposure and HLA in healthy donors. Findings and caveats of the study: Presence/absence results assume similar sequencing depth per donor, which may not hold. Reports described diagnosis of cytomegalovirus status by the classifier as highly specific and sensitive. It was in a later analysis that TCR association rates were seen to vary by HLA locus, highest for DRB1 and lowest for HLA-C. The study reported that TCR beta sequences accurately predicted HLA-A and HLA-B alleles in most subjects.

Primers: 60 Vbeta forward and 13 Jbeta reverse. The repertoire was sequenced with immunoSEQ multiplex PCR; TCRdb's copy has only in-frame clones and lacks some. Altogether roughly 78,000 clones are present, less than 75% being singletons, with the ten largest covering approximately 5.7%. Germline CDR1 and CDR2: SGHTA and FQGNSA. This CDR3 is 16 amino acids long. V was pared by 4 bases and J by 0 bases, with 4 bases of the junction left unmatched. Concerning this clone: Its antigen is undetermined.

This chain links TRBV7-2 with TRBJ2-1, with TRBD2 matching 9 bases. The origin of this receptor is a man aged 25-40 years in good health and CMV-seropositive. The sequenced sample consisted of PBMCs. CDR3 coding DNA: TGTGCCAGCAGCTCGACTAGCGGTAGCTCCTACAATGAGCAGTTCTTC. It encodes CASSSTSGSSYNEQFF.